This TCR beta chain is from a study of blood T cell repertoires in COVID-19. As for the study in general: PBMCs, B-cell-depleted T cells, or T cells provided the cDNA or gDNA that made up the material.

Measured with immunoSEQ multiplex PCR; TCRdb has only the in-frame clones, and not every one. Of under 150,000 clones in the sample, approximately 79% were seen once. V dropped 7 bases and J dropped 8 bases, with 18 bases sitting between them. Germline V gene sequence: CDR1 PRHDT, CDR2 FYEKMQ (reference sequence). CDR3 size: 14 residues. Participants reported their clinical history, and cohort assignment relied on those reports. The rearrangement joins TRBV13 to TRBJ2-1; tentative D call: TRBD2 (6 bases). The origin of this receptor is a woman aged 45 to 65 who had recovered from COVID-19. The material sequenced was PBMCs or T cells enriched from blood (not recorded which). The CDR3 region is CASTGTGSMYEQFF. DNA for the CDR3: TGTGCCAGCACTGGGACTGGGAGTATGTATGAGCAGTTCTTC.